The 21 T cell receptor beta chains listed next were all sequenced from one sample in a study of cytomegalovirus exposure and HLA in healthy donors. A multiplex PCR was run with 60 Vbeta primers and 13 Jbeta primers. TCRdb's copy holds only in-frame clones and misses some; the assay was immunoSEQ multiplex PCR. Of around 150,000 clones in the sample, approximately 72% were seen once. The sequenced sample was PBMCs. The receptor set was obtained from a man aged 40-55 years in good health and CMV-seropositive.

The chain has TRBV5-1 and TRBJ2-7, with D possibly being TRBD1 (5 bases). The CDR3 sequence is 11 residues long. Trimming took 4 bases from V and 6 from J, leaving 8 bases between them. Germline V gene sequence: CDR1 SGHRS, CDR2 YFSETQ. The CDR3 DNA is TGCGCCAGCAGCCAGGGTCGCGAGCAGTACTTC. Translated: CASSQGREQYF.

The chain has TRBV7-9 and TRBJ1-1, with 8 bases that match TRBD1. The ends lost 5 bases at V and 8 bases at J; junction bases unmatched: 10. Per the germline V gene, CDR1 is SEHNR and CDR2 is FQNEAQ (reference sequence). The CDR3 sequence is 14 residues long. The CDR3 sequence: CASSPRDRLNEAFF. The DNA for the CDR3 is TGTGCCAGCAGCCCACGGGACAGGCTAAACGAAGCTTTCTTT.

This clone has a handful of counts. The chain is built from TRBV5-1 and TRBJ2-1; TRBD2 matches 12 bases. Germline CDR1 SGHRS, CDR2 YFSETQ. Trimming cost V 5 bases and J 7 bases; bases outside gene matches: 13. The CDR3 covers 17 residues. CDR3 in amino acids: CASSPRLAGGRRNEQFF. In nucleotides, the CDR3 is TGCGCCAGCAGTCCAAGGCTAGCGGGGGGGCGTCGGAATGAGCAGTTCTTC.

This clone was counted between two and nine times. This sequence joins TRBV11-2 and TRBJ2-5; D not resolved. With the DNA end fitting TRBJ2-7 better, the J assignment may be wrong. Germline V gene sequence: CDR1 SGHAT, CDR2 FQNNGV. The CDR3 runs 13 residues. The CDR3 DNA sequence: TGTGCCAGCAGCTTAATCGGTCAAAACGAGCAGTACTTC. This translates into CASSLIGQNEQYF.

V gene TRBV6-6 combines with J gene TRBJ2-7, with TRBD1 matching over 9 bases. The trim removed 5 bases at V and 1 base at J, leaving 6 bases unmatched. Per the germline V gene, CDR1 is MNHNY and CDR2 is SVGAGI (reference sequence). This CDR3 spans 15 amino acids. For the CDR3, the DNA is TGTGCCAGCAGTGTCCGGGACAGGGTGTCCTACGAGCAGTACTTC. Protein product: CASSVRDRVSYEQYF.

This clone was recorded once. Other DNA variants within this sample encode the same CDR3. The chain employs TRBV4-3 and TRBJ1-1; no firm D call. Germline loops: CDR1 LGHNA, CDR2 YSLEER. Trimming took 3 bases from V and 4 from J, leaving 12 bases between them. The CDR3 has 14 residues. CDR3 amino acids: CASSQRGGGTEAFF. CDR3 in DNA: TGCGCCAGCAGCCAGCGGGGAGGAGGCACTGAAGCTTTCTTT.

This clone was counted between two and nine times. The chain is built from TRBV5-1 and TRBJ2-2; tentative D call: TRBD2 (6 bases). CDR3 length: 15 residues. V lost 5 bases, J lost 0 bases, and 11 bases lay in between. Germline CDR1 and CDR2: SGHRS and YFSETQ. CDR3: CASSAGPANTGELFF. The CDR3, as DNA: TGCGCCAGCAGTGCGGGACCGGCGAACACCGGGGAGCTGTTTTTT.

This chain connects TRBV5-6 to TRBJ2-7; 8 nucleotides match TRBD1. The V segment lost 4 bases and the J segment 6 bases; nucleotides outside the gene matches: 15. Germline V gene lookup returns CDR1 SGHDT and CDR2 YYEEEE. This CDR3 has 16 amino acids. The CDR3 DNA follows: TGTGCCAGCAGCCTAATCTGGACAGGGATGGTGGGCGAGCAGTACTTC. Amino acid sequence: CASSLIWTGMVGEQYF.

The genes are TRBV7-2 and TRBJ2-2, with 10 nucleotides matching TRBD2. This CDR3 spans 17 amino acids. CDR1 SGHTA and CDR2 FQGNSA come from the germline V gene. V shed 2 bases and J 3 bases; nucleotides not matched to a gene: 6. CDR3 protein: CASSLLVAGGYTGELFF. Written as DNA, the CDR3 is TGTGCCAGCAGCTTACTGGTAGCGGGGGGTTACACCGGGGAGCTGTTTTTT. The variable domain in full, completed from reference TRBV7-2 and TRBJ2-2, reads GAGVSQSPSNKVTEKGKDVELRCDPISGHTALYWYRQSLGQGLEFLIYFQGNSAPDKSGLPSDRFSAERTGGSVSTLTIQRTQQEDSAVYLCASSLLVAGGYTGELFFGEGSRLTVL.

The V and J genes are TRBV19 and TRBJ2-6; D remains ambiguous. The CDR3 totals 15 residues. Trimming removed 3 bases at V and 0 bases at J, with 6 bases between. In germline, CDR1 is LNHDA, CDR2 SQIVND (reference sequence). The CDR3 DNA reads as TGTGCCAGTAGTATGGCTGCCTCTGGGGCCAACGTCCTGACTTTC. Translating gives CASSMAASGANVLTF. Supplemented by reference TRBV19 and TRBJ2-6, the full variable domain reads DGGITQSPKYLFRKEGQNVTLSCEQNLNHDAMYWYRQDPGQGLRLIYYSQIVNDFQKGDIAEGYSVSREKKESFPLTVTSAQKNPTAFYLCASSMAASGANVLTFGAGSRLTVL.

The V gene is TRBV4-1, the J gene TRBJ1-2; TRBD1 is a possible D gene (5 bases). V lost 4 bases and J lost 4, with 16 bases in between. Germline CDR1 reads MGHRA; CDR2 reads YSYEKL. The length of the CDR3 is 15 residues. DNA of the CDR3: TGCGCCAGCAGCCCTTGGGACGGGAGCCTCTATGGCTACACCTTC. Residues: CASSPWDGSLYGYTF.

The chain has TRBV7-9 and TRBJ2-7; no clear D gene. The CDR3 length is 14 residues. Germline loops: CDR1 SEHNR, CDR2 FQNEAQ (reference sequence). Trimming shortened V by 0 bases and J by 2 bases, and 8 bases separated the two germline ends. The CDR3 region has the DNA TGTGCCAGCAGCTTAGCGCCCCAGACCTACGAGCAGTACTTC. This gives the protein CASSLAPQTYEQYF.

The CDR3 DNA is TGTGCCAGCAGGGCTAGCGGGGCCAACAATGAGCAGTTCTTC. Its translation is CASRASGANNEQFF. The chain joins TRBV7-2 to TRBJ2-1; 9 nucleotides align to TRBD2. This CDR3 region has 14 residues. Germline V gene sequence: CDR1 SGHTA, CDR2 FQGNSA. Trimming cost V 6 bases and J 5 bases; bases outside gene matches: 5.

This clone appeared a few times. This chain connects TRBV18 to TRBJ2-5, with D tentatively TRBD1 (5 bases). Between the trimmed V and J ends, which lost 3 bases and 5 bases, there was a span of 16 bases. This CDR3 has 15 amino acids. Germline V CDR1 and CDR2: KGHSH, LQKENI. The CDR3 region has the DNA TGTGCCAGCTCACCGCCAGGGTCCGTAGGTGAGACCCAGTACTTC. This sequence encodes CASSPPGSVGETQYF.

The chain carries TRBV5-5 and TRBJ1-2; the D gene is possibly TRBD1 (6 bases). This CDR3 has 14 amino acids. Germline-derived CDR1 and CDR2 are SGHKS and YYEKEE (reference sequence). Deletions cut 1 base from V and 4 bases from J, with 11 bases between. CDR3 bases: TGTGCCAGCAGCTTGAACAGGGTGGCCTATGGCTACACCTTC. Translation gives CASSLNRVAYGYTF.

This chain uses TRBV5-1 with TRBJ2-3; TRBD2 agrees at 14 bases. This CDR3 contains 18 residues. Germline V gives CDR1 SGHRS, CDR2 YFSETQ. With V trimmed by 4 bases and J by 1 base, 8 bases remained unmatched. Written as DNA, the CDR3 is TGCGCCAGCAGCGGGGGACTAGCGGGGGTGGTAGGCACAGATACGCAGTATTTT. Encoded protein: CASSGGLAGVVGTDTQYF.

The chain links TRBV29-1 to TRBJ2-3; D remains unclear. The CDR3 is made up of 12 amino acids. Germline CDR1 SQVTM, CDR2 ANQGSEA. V lost 4 bases, J lost 3 bases, and 8 bases lay in between. As DNA, the CDR3 is TGCAGCGTTGGTTCCGGGACAGATACGCAGTATTTT. It specifies CSVGSGTDTQYF.

The chain recombines TRBV6-5 with TRBJ1-4; TRBD1 matches 11 bases. CDR1 is MNHEY, CDR2 SVGAGI, per germline. The CDR3 consists of 15 residues. After removal of 1 base from V and 8 bases from J, the junction contained 3 bases not matched to a gene. The CDR3 DNA follows: TGTGCCAGCAGTTACTGGGGACAGGGGGGGGAAAAACTGTTTTTT. Protein sequence: CASSYWGQGGEKLFF.

The chain joins TRBV10-3 to TRBJ1-2; 10 bases fit TRBD1. The CDR3 has 16 residues. CDR1 ENHRY and CDR2 SYGVKD come from the germline V gene. V shed 3 bases, J shed 6 bases, and the junction held 10 bases outside the gene matches. The CDR3 spells CAISEKDRGVKDGYTF. The CDR3 bases are TGTGCCATCAGTGAAAAGGACAGGGGGGTTAAAGATGGCTACACCTTC.

This chain uses TRBV4-3 with TRBJ1-5; the D gene is possibly TRBD1 (6 bases). The germline CDR1 and CDR2 sequences are LGHNA and YSLEER. The CDR3 consists of 13 residues. Trimming left V 4 bases short and J 9 bases short, with 13 bases between. Here the CDR3 reads CASSRDRFMPQHF. As DNA, the CDR3 is TGCGCCAGCAGCCGTGACAGGTTCATGCCCCAGCATTTT.

The chain joins TRBV7-6 to TRBJ2-5, with D tentatively TRBD2 (5 bases). V was pared by 5 bases and J by 5 bases, with 21 bases between. This CDR3 is 16 amino acids long. Germline V gives CDR1 SGHVS, CDR2 FNYEAQ. The CDR3 loop reads CASSRLPVAWRETQYF. As DNA, the CDR3 is TGTGCCAGCAGCAGGCTCCCCGTAGCTTGGAGGGAGACCCAGTACTTC.